The source of this T cell receptor beta chain is a study of T cell responses to AZD1222 COVID-19 vaccine. Study-level points and caveats: Within unmutated variant regions lay the reported targets of nearly half of spike-specific TCRs.

A remark on this clone: Its specificity is unknown.

The CDR3 spans 14 residues. Clones were read by immunoSEQ multiplex PCR, and TCRdb kept only the in-frame ones, dropping some. This sample has about 49,000 clones, with 79% found just once. The sample here was peripheral blood, taken on day 0 of MenACWY control vaccination. The TCR originated in an adult in good health. V is TRBV21-1 and J is TRBJ2-2. TRBV21-1 is a known pseudogene. CDR3 in DNA: TGTGCCAGCAGCAAACGCGTGGGCACCGGGGAGCTGTTTTTT. It translates to CASSKRVGTGELFF.